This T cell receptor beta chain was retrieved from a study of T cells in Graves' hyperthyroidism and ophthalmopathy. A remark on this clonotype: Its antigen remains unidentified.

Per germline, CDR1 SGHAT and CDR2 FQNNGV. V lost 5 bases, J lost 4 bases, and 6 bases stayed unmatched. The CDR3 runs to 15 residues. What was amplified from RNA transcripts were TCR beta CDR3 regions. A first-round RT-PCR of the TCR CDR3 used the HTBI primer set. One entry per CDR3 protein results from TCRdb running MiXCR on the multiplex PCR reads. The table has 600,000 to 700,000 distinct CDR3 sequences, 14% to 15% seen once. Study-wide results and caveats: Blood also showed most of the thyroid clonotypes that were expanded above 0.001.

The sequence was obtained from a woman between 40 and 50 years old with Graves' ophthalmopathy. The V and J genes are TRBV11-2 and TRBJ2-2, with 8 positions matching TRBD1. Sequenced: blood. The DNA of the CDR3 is TGTGCCAGCAGCCCCAGGGGGCGGGGCACCGGGGAGCTGTTTTTT. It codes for CASSPRGRGTGELFF. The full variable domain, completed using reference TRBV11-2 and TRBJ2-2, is EAGVAQSPRYKIIEKRQSVAFWCNPISGHATLYWYQQILGQGPKLLIQFQNNGVVDDSQLPKDRFSAERLKGVDSTLKIQPAKLEDSAVYLCASSPRGRGTGELFFGEGSRLTVL.